This section outlines one T cell receptor (beta chain) sequence together with its context. Its antigen remains unidentified. This sample is part of a study of post-analysis software for immune sequencing data. About the study: Secondary progressive, relapsing-remitting and progressive-relapsing multiple sclerosis were among the included disease courses.

Researchers reported that TCR beta cDNA libraries carried unique molecular identifiers. Yield was approximately 500,000 cDNA molecules from 1 to 10 million T cells. TCRdb independently ran MiXCR on the PCR reads; one entry per CDR3 protein. The data contain roughly 870,000 distinct CDR3 sequences, about 50% of them singletons. Findings and caveats of the study: Analysis by F measure revealed that same-batch samples clustered strongly together. Diversity measured as normalized Chao1 was significantly lower in multiple sclerosis patients than in controls.

The specimen sequenced was blood. This clonotype was obtained from a girl aged 5-17 years with multiple sclerosis.

The CDR3 loop is CSVEMRGGQYF. In DNA, the CDR3 is TGCAGCGTTGAAATGCGGGGGGGGCAGTATTTT. V and J are TRBV29-1 and TRBJ2-3; 9 bases align to TRBD2. Trimming at V came to 2 bases and at J to 11 bases, leaving 2 bases not matched to a gene. From germline, CDR1 is SQVTM and CDR2 ANQGSEA. The CDR3 is 11 amino acids.